The sequence of this TCR beta chain was determined in a study of blood T cell repertoires in COVID-19. Study background: Acute and convalescent COVID-19 samples came from the United States, Italy and Spain.

Authors' data handling: From reference gene primer amplification, estimates of nucleated cell counts were derived. Clones were sequenced by immunoSEQ multiplex PCR, and TCRdb holds only the in-frame ones, with some missing. From that table come the V and J calls and clone size; the DNA was used to work out D and trimming. The sample consists of roughly 150,000 clones, approximately 80% of them appearing once. Trimming left V 5 bases short and J 0 bases short, with 7 bases between. Germline V gene data show CDR1 as LNHDA and CDR2 as SQIVND (reference sequence). The CDR3 covers 13 residues. The TCR sequence derives from a man between 65 and 85 years old who had been exposed to COVID-19. This chain joins TRBV19 and TRBJ1-2; D gene uncertain. Sequencing input: PBMCs or T cells enriched from blood (not recorded which). DNA of the CDR3: TGTGCCAGTAGTTTCAGGTCTAACTATGGCTACACCTTC. This gives the protein CASSFRSNYGYTF.